The 16 T cell receptor beta chains reported below all come from one sample, sequenced in a study of early T cells in non-severe SARS-CoV-2 infection. TCRdb re-derived calls from the 5' RACE reads in MiXCR, one entry per CDR3 protein. The table includes tens of thousands of distinct CDR3 sequences, roughly 5.6% detected once. The specimen sequenced was whole blood. These receptors originate from an adult who was a healthcare worker with PCR-confirmed SARS-CoV-2 infection or an uninfected control (not recorded which).

The CDR3 spells CASSTYPSRGTDTQYF. CDR3 DNA: TGCGCCAGCAGCACCTACCCCTCGCGGGGGACAGATACGCAGTATTTT. The rearrangement links TRBV5-1 to TRBJ2-3, with 7 bases fitting TRBD2. The CDR3 is 16 amino acids. V was pared by 4 bases and J by 3 bases, with 11 bases of the junction left unmatched. CDR1 and CDR2 (germline): SGHRS, YFSETQ.

V usage is TRBV7-2 and J usage is TRBJ2-2; tentatively, D is TRBD2 (7 bases). Germline V gene data show CDR1 as SGHTA and CDR2 as FQGNSA. Trimming removed 7 bases at V and 5 bases at J, with 17 bases between. This CDR3 region has 15 residues. The CDR3 protein is CASIYSGGKTGELFF. In nucleotides, the CDR3 is TGTGCCAGCATTTATTCGGGGGGCAAGACCGGGGAGCTGTTTTTT. The full variable domain, in which reference TRBV7-2 and TRBJ2-2 provide the parts outside the CDR3, is GAGVSQSPSNKVTEKGKDVELRCDPISGHTALYWYRQSLGQGLEFLIYFQGNSAPDKSGLPSDRFSAERTGGSVSTLTIQRTQQEDSAVYLCASIYSGGKTGELFFGEGSRLTVL.

The table lists this clonotype with many counts. The J gene is TRBJ1-4, the V gene TRBV5-3; D might be TRBD1 (5 bases). TRBV5-3 is an ORF, with its function uncertain. The CDR3 has 13 amino acids. With 4 bases removed from V and 8 bases from J, the gap between germline ends came to 12 bases. The chain's CDR3 is CARSLGLGEKLFF. In DNA, the CDR3 is TGTGCCAGAAGCCTGGGACTTGGGGAAAAACTGTTTTTT.

This clonotype was detected ten times or more. CDR3 residues: CASSLSLGLAIRTDTQYF. The CDR3 DNA reads as TGTGCCAGCAGTTTATCGTTAGGGCTAGCGATAAGAACAGATACGCAGTATTTT. This rearrangement joins TRBV27 to TRBJ2-3; D is possibly TRBD2 (6 bases). CDR1 and CDR2 (germline): MNHEY, SMNVEV (reference sequence). This CDR3 spans 18 amino acids. Between the trimmed V and J ends, which lost 0 bases and 3 bases, there was a span of 19 bases.

This chain joins TRBV5-4 and TRBJ1-2, with D hard to call. V dropped 4 bases and J dropped 8 bases, with 18 bases sitting between them. CDR3 length equals 14 residues. The germline CDR1 and CDR2 sequences are SGHNT and YYREEE (reference sequence). This CDR3 is CASSPMALPWGYTF. The CDR3 bases are TGTGCCAGCAGCCCTATGGCCCTCCCTTGGGGCTACACCTTC.

J is TRBJ2-1 and V is TRBV10-2, with 15 bases aligning to TRBD2. Losses at the gene ends were 6 bases for V and 9 bases for J; bases not matched to a gene: 3. The CDR3 sequence is 14 residues long. Per germline, CDR1 WSHSY and CDR2 SAAADI. The CDR3 DNA is TGCGCCAGCAGACCGGGACTAGCGGGAGGTGAGCAGTTCTTC. This gives the protein CASRPGLAGGEQFF.

This clonotype was detected ten times or more. This chain connects TRBV27 to TRBJ2-5; 8 bases are shared with TRBD2. This CDR3 has 14 amino acids. Germline V lookup: CDR1 MNHEY, CDR2 SMNVEV (reference sequence). The V segment lost 3 bases and the J segment 3 bases; nucleotides outside the gene matches: 3. DNA for the CDR3: TGTGCCAGCAGTTTTGACGGGAGGGAAGAGACCCAGTACTTC. This translates into CASSFDGREETQYF.

This clonotype was picked up many times. The CDR3 DNA is TGTGCCAGCTCCCTCGGGGTTGATGAGCAGTTCTTC. Translated, it gives CASSLGVDEQFF. The chain employs TRBV11-2 and TRBJ2-1; maybe TRBD2 (5 bases). The CDR3 runs to 12 residues. Germline lookup yields CDR1 SGHAT and CDR2 FQNNGV. V dropped 8 bases and J dropped 8 bases, with 13 bases sitting between them.

There are many counts of this clonotype. This chain links TRBV12-5 with TRBJ1-1, with D uncertain. CDR1 is LGHNT and CDR2 is FRNRAP in the germline V gene. Trimming cost V 5 bases and J 7 bases, with 11 bases left between them. The CDR3 length is 12 residues. CDR3 residues: CASGLHIDEAFF. CDR3 nucleotide sequence: TGTGCTAGTGGTCTACACATCGATGAAGCTTTCTTT.

This clonotype was seen ten or more times. This chain links TRBV5-6 with TRBJ2-3; 7 nucleotides align to TRBD1. Germline assignment: CDR1 SGHDT and CDR2 YYEEEE. J gave up 4 bases and V 0 bases, and 5 bases lay outside the gene matches. This CDR3 is 15 amino acids long. The DNA of the CDR3 is TGTGCCAGCAGCTTGGACAGGGGTGGTGCAGATACGCAGTATTTT. It translates to CASSLDRGGADTQYF.

Many counts were recorded for this clonotype. This CDR3 is CATSRAKLTDTQYF. The CDR3 DNA reads TGTGCCACCAGCAGGGCGAAGCTTACAGATACGCAGTATTTT. The chain couples TRBV15 to TRBJ2-3; D is unresolved. Trimming took off 3 bases at V and 3 bases at J, with 10 bases between the two ends. The CDR3 loop spans 14 amino acids. Germline V CDR1 and CDR2: LNHNV, YYDKDF (reference sequence).

J is TRBJ2-1 and V is TRBV11-2; D is uncertain. This CDR3 contains 16 residues. CDR1 SGHAT and CDR2 FQNNGV come from the germline V gene. Trimming cost V 4 bases and J 2 bases, with 15 bases left between them. The CDR3 nucleotides read TGTGCCAGCAGCTCCCTTACCGGACCCGCCTACAATGAGCAGTTCTTC. Encoded protein: CASSSLTGPAYNEQFF.

At least ten counts were recorded for this clonotype. The rearrangement uses TRBV12-3 or TRBV12-4 and TRBJ2-7; 7 nucleotides line up with TRBD1. The CDR3 extends over 12 amino acids. The ends lost 3 bases at V and 12 bases at J; junction bases unmatched: 8. The CDR3 protein is CASSFGTGERYF. CDR3 DNA: TGTGCCAGCAGTTTTGGCACAGGGGAAAGGTACTTC.

The chain couples TRBV27 to TRBJ1-1; 7 bases align to TRBD1. This CDR3 spans 15 amino acids. Trimming at V came to 3 bases and at J to 4 bases, leaving 8 bases not matched to a gene. Germline V gene data show CDR1 as MNHEY and CDR2 as SMNVEV (reference sequence). The CDR3 sequence is CASSFGVAGGTEAFF. The CDR3 nucleotides are TGTGCCAGCAGTTTTGGAGTCGCAGGGGGCACTGAAGCTTTCTTT.

At least ten counts were recorded for this clonotype. This chain joins TRBV6-2 or TRBV6-3 and TRBJ1-5; D is unclear. The CDR3 runs to 14 residues. The germline CDR1 and CDR2 sequences are MNHEY and SVGEGT. The V gene lost 0 bases and the J gene lost 5 bases, with 8 bases spanning the gap. The chain's CDR3 is CASSYSNEYQPQHF. CDR3 DNA: TGTGCCAGCAGTTACTCGAATGAGTATCAGCCCCAGCATTTT.

This clonotype was seen a few times. V gene TRBV12-5 combines with J gene TRBJ2-2; TRBD2 might be the D (5 bases). Trimming removed 5 bases from V and 4 bases from J, with 14 bases in between. Germline assignment: CDR1 LGHNT and CDR2 FRNRAP. This CDR3 contains 15 residues. Written as DNA, the CDR3 is TGTGCTAGTGGTCCTTTTACTAGGGTCACCGGGGAGCTGTTTTTT. It is translated as CASGPFTRVTGELFF.